One TCR beta chain is described in this entry. Its antigen is as yet unknown. 13 Jbeta primers and 60 Vbeta primers were used for the PCR. Data came from immunoSEQ multiplex PCR; TCRdb stores just in-frame clones and leaves some out. There are about 200,000 clones in the sample; approximately 86% occur only once, and less than 0.35% lies in the top ten. The data originate from a study of cytomegalovirus exposure and HLA in healthy donors. Germline V gene sequence: CDR1 SNHLY, CDR2 FYNNEI. The CDR3 has 12 amino acids. Deletions cut 3 bases from V and 10 bases from J, with 10 bases between. Study-level findings and limits: Whilst most TCR sequences proved rare, a subset of public TCRs occurred across many donors.

The sequenced sample was PBMCs. The source is a woman younger than 45 in good health and CMV-seronegative. This chain joins TRBV2 and TRBJ2-1; TRBD2 is a possible D gene (5 bases). DNA of the CDR3: TGTGCCAGCAGTGACGTGAGGGCAGAGCAGTTCTTC. Its protein is CASSDVRAEQFF.